The 12 T cell receptor beta chains below were found in one sample sequenced in a study of CXCR3-negative and CXCR3-positive naive CD8 T cells. Study outcomes and limitations: TRB CDR3 hydrophobicity was greater in CXCR3-positive naive cells than in CXCR3-negative naive cells.

The antigens of these receptors remain unknown. cDNA libraries for TRB were generated by 5' RACE incorporating UMI labels. TCRdb reprocessed the 5' RACE reads and stores each CDR3 protein as one record, lacking DNA. The sample yields under 150,000 distinct CDR3 sequences, of which the top ten take up 0.41%. Sequencing used naive CXCR3+ CD8+ T cells from blood. The sample's subset: CD45RO-CCR7+CD27+CD95- naive CD8+ T cells expressing CXCR3 (TNR3+). These receptors were collected from a human donor in good health. Some clones in this sample may be carry-over from other donors' samples.

The chain is built from TRBV12-3 or TRBV12-4 and TRBJ1-1; checking the TCRdb D call of TRBD1 is not possible without DNA. The CDR3 is 15 residues long. CDR3 region: CASSLEEGRDTVAFF.

This rearrangement joins TRBV10-1 to TRBJ2-7; the D gene TCRdb calls, TRBD2, cannot be checked with no DNA. Looked up from germline, CDR1 is WNHNN and CDR2 is SYGVQD (reference sequence). The CDR3 is 19 amino acids. The CDR3 protein is CATPRTSGRGDDPLYEQYF.

The chain employs TRBV6-5 and TRBJ1-2; TCRdb names TRBD1, which stays unverified in the absence of DNA. CDR3 size: 15 residues. Germline-derived CDR1 and CDR2 are MNHEY and SVGAGI. CDR3 sequence: CASSYGWGAADGYTF.

This rearrangement joins TRBV28 to TRBJ1-6; checking the TCRdb D call of TRBD1 is not possible without DNA. The CDR3 has 11 residues. The germline V gene has CDR1 MDHEN and CDR2 SYDVKM. This chain's CDR3 is CASSGNSPLHF.

The genes are TRBV2 and TRBJ2-1; absent DNA, TCRdb's TRBD1 call cannot be checked. This CDR3 contains 16 residues. Per the germline V gene, CDR1 is SNHLY and CDR2 is FYNNEI. CDR3 sequence reads: CASRNKVAGPYNEQFF.

V is TRBV19 and J is TRBJ2-7; the D call of TRBD1 rests on TCRdb alone, since no DNA is present to check it. There are 16 residues in the CDR3. Germline CDR1 is LNHDA and CDR2 is SQIVND (reference sequence). CDR3 protein: CASSIDWGGQTGEQYF.

The chain recombines TRBV28 with TRBJ2-1; TCRdb names TRBD2, which stays unverified in the absence of DNA. Germline CDR1 and CDR2: MDHEN and SYDVKM. The CDR3 has 16 residues. CDR3 loop: CASSRLVASSYNEQFF.

The chain links TRBV12-3 or TRBV12-4 to TRBJ2-7; TCRdb's D gene call, TRBD2, goes unchecked for lack of DNA. The CDR3 sequence is 17 residues long. CDR3 in amino acids: CASSLIGAGRTSYEQYF.

The rearrangement joins TRBV29-1 to TRBJ2-1; without DNA, the TCRdb call of TRBD1 cannot be checked. The CDR3 has 16 residues. Germline CDR1 reads SQVTM; CDR2 reads ANQGSEA. This CDR3 reads CSVERPGGGQVDEQFF.

The chain combines TRBV29-1 with TRBJ2-7; there is no DNA to check the TCRdb D call of TRBD1. The CDR3 is 12 amino acids. Germline CDR1 and CDR2: SQVTM and ANQGSEA. CDR3: CSVVGGTYEQYF.

J is TRBJ2-7 and V is TRBV27; TCRdb designates TRBD1, a call that cannot be tested without DNA. The CDR3 is 14 amino acids. Germline V gene lookup returns CDR1 MNHEY and CDR2 SMNVEV (reference sequence). The CDR3 loop is CASSAADGNYEQYF.

The gene calls are TRBV29-1 and TRBJ2-7; TCRdb picks TRBD1, but there is no DNA to check that call. CDR1 and CDR2 (germline): SQVTM, ANQGSEA. The CDR3 length is 15 residues. CDR3 amino acids: CSVEGTGKNSYEQYF.